The next 6 T cell receptor beta chains were all read from a single sample in a study of naive and memory T cell subsets. Ligated cDNA underwent four rounds of PCR with nested alpha and beta constant region primers and SP2. Each CDR3 protein is one row after TCRdb ran MiXCR on the UMI-ligation and nested PCR reads. The sample carries 40,000 or so distinct CDR3 sequences, 9.5% to 11% recorded once. Treatment meaning: skin biopsy from PPD injection site in Mantoux-positive individual. The library had UMIs added by 3' ligation of an oligonucleotide to TCR cDNA. Material: skin, obtained from a tuberculin skin test site. The receptor set was obtained from an adult in good health.

The chain joins TRBV12-3 or TRBV12-4 to TRBJ1-1, with 7 nucleotides matching TRBD1. Germline trimming cut 5 bases from V and 4 bases from J; bases unmatched to any gene: 13. CDR3 length equals 16 residues. Written as DNA, the CDR3 is TGTGCCAGCAGTCCTAGACAGGGATGGGGGAGCACTGAAGCTTTCTTT. This gives the protein CASSPRQGWGSTEAFF.

A few counts support this clonotype. The chain has TRBV6-1 and TRBJ2-3; 14 bases match TRBD2. Germline V gives CDR1 MNHNS, CDR2 SASEGT. The CDR3 is 16 amino acids. V was clipped by 5 bases and J by 6 bases; unmatched bases: 7. In DNA form, the CDR3 reads TGTGCCAGCAGTCACGGACTAGCGGGAGGTTTTGATACGCAGTATTTT. Its translation is CASSHGLAGGFDTQYF.

In its sample, this clonotype is medium-sized (0.01 to 0.1%). CDR3 nucleotides: TGCAGTGCCCCTGGGGGGCAAGAGACCCAGTACTTC. This translates into CSAPGGQETQYF. The chain carries TRBV20-1 and TRBJ2-5; D perhaps matches TRBD2 (6 bases). CDR3 length: 12 amino acids. V lost 6 bases and J 2 bases, leaving 10 bases between the germline ends. From germline, CDR1 is DFQATT and CDR2 SNEGSKA (reference sequence).

Details on this clonotype: Since a much larger clone is just one base distant, this may be a read error. The J gene is TRBJ1-2, the V gene TRBV6-4, with 8 positions matching TRBD1. CDR3 length: 16 amino acids. CDR1 is MRHNA and CDR2 is SNTAGT in the germline V gene. The CDR3 is CVSSEGSGTGRDGYTF. Here the CDR3 DNA reads TGTGTCAGCAGTGAGGGCTCCGGGACAGGACGCGATGGCTACACCTTC.

This clonotype has a count of ten or more. The chain is built from TRBV5-4 and TRBJ2-5; 10 positions match TRBD1. Germline CDR1 reads SGHNT; CDR2 reads YYREEE (reference sequence). This CDR3 contains 14 residues. The ends lost 4 bases at V and 5 bases at J; junction bases unmatched: 5. The CDR3 region is CASSRQGASETQYF. The CDR3 DNA reads TGTGCCAGCAGCAGACAGGGGGCGAGTGAGACCCAGTACTTC.

Turning to this clonotype: A much larger clone differs by one base, so this may be a read error. This sequence joins TRBV7-2 and TRBJ2-3; 15 nucleotides align to TRBD2. The CDR3 contains 16 residues. With 7 bases clipped from V and 5 bases from J, the junction kept 7 bases outside the gene matches. Per germline, CDR1 SGHTA and CDR2 FQGNSA. The CDR3 here is CASTSGLAGGIDTQYF. The CDR3 region has the DNA TGTGCCAGCACCTCCGGACTAGCGGGAGGGATAGATACGCAGTATTTT. The full variable domain, with the rest looked up from reference TRBV7-2 and TRBJ2-3, is GAGVSQSPSNKVTEKGKDVELRCDPISGHTALYWYRQSLGQGLEFLIYFQGNSAPDKSGLPSDRFSAERTGGSVSTLTIQRTQQEDSAVYLCASTSGLAGGIDTQYFGPGTRLTVL.